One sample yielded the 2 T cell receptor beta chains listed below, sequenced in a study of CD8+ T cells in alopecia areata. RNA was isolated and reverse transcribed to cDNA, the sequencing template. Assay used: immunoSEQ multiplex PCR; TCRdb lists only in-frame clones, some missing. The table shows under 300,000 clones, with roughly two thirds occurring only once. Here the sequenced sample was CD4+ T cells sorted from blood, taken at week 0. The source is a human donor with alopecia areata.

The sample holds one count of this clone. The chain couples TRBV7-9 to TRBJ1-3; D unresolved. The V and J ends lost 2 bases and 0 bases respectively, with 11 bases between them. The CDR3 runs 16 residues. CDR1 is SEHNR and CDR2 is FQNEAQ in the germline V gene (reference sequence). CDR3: CASSLNPVSSGNTIYF. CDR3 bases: TGTGCCAGCAGCTTAAATCCGGTGAGCTCTGGAAACACCATATATTTT.

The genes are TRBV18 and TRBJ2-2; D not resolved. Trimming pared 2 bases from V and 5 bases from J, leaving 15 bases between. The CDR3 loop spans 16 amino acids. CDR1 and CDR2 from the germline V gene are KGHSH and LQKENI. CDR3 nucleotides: TGTGCCAGCTCACCATTCCAGACGAGTAAGACCGGGGAGCTGTTTTTT. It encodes CASSPFQTSKTGELFF.